The clone carrying this T cell receptor beta chain was seen just once. Antigen specificity is unknown. Together with a sample-barcoded 5' primer, a J-beta primer mix was included in a second PCR lasting about 6 to 11 cycles. Through a template-switch adaptor with 12 random nucleotides, each cDNA molecule received a tag. TCRdb redid the calling of the 5' RACE reads with MiXCR, one entry per CDR3 protein. The sample has roughly 1.4 million distinct CDR3 sequences, almost 60% seen once. The sample comes from a study of blood T cells in healthy people across ages. Findings and limits, study-wide: Any changes in expanded clonotypes were possibly confounded, as donor CMV status remained unknown.

PBMCs, at least 6.5 million per sample, were isolated. Trimming cost V 2 bases and J 3 bases, with 13 bases left between them. CDR1 is MGHRA and CDR2 is YSYEKL in the germline V gene. The CDR3 has 16 residues. The sample consisted of blood. The chain recombines TRBV4-1 with TRBJ1-4; D perhaps matches TRBD1 (5 bases). The clonotype originates from a man aged 18 to 30 in good health. For the CDR3, the DNA is TGCGCCAGCAGCCAACTGGGGGGACCCGCTAATGAAAAACTGTTTTTT. It translates to CASSQLGGPANEKLFF.